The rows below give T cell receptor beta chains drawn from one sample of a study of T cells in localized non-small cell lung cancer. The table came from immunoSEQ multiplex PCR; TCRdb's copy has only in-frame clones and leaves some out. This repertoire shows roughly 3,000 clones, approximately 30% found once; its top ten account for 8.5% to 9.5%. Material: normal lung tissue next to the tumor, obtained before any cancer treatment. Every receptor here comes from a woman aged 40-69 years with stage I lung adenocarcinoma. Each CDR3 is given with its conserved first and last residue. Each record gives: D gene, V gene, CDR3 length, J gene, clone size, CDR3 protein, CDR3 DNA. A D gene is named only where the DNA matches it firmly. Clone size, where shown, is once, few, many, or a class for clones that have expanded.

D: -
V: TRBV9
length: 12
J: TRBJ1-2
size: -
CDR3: CASSGQIYGYTF
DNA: TGTGCCAGCAGTGGACAGATCTATGGCTACACCTTC

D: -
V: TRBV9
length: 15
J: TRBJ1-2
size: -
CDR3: CASSPVVVKFYGYTF
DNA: TGTGCCAGCAGTCCGGTAGTAGTGAAATTCTATGGCTACACCTTC

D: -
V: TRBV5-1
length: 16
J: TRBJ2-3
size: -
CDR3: CASSLAGAGPTDTQYF
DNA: TGCGCCAGCAGCTTGGCGGGGGCTGGTCCCACAGATACGCAGTATTTT

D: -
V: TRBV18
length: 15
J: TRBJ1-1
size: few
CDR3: CASSLGRIGLSEAFF
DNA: TGTGCCAGCTCACTGGGACGGATAGGCCTCTCTGAAGCTTTCTTT

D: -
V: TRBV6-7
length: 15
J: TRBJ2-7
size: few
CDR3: CASSYSETSSYEQYF
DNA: TGTGCCAGCAGTTACTCGGAGACTAGCTCCTACGAGCAGTACTTC

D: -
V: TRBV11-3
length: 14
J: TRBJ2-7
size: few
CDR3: CASSVMDSSYEQYF
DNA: TGTGCCAGCAGCGTAATGGACAGTTCCTACGAGCAGTACTTC

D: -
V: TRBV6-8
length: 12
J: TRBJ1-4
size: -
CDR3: CAHAWTNEKLFF
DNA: TGTGCCCACGCGTGGACTAATGAAAAACTGTTTTTT

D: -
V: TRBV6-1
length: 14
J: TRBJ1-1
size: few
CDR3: CASSEARPDTEAFF
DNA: TGTGCCAGCAGTGAAGCAAGGCCGGACACTGAAGCTTTCTTT

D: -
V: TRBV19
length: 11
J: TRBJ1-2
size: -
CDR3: CASRRAEGYTF
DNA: TGTGCCAGTAGAAGGGCAGAGGGCTACACCTTC

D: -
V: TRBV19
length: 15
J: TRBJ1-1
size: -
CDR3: CASSMDDLLNTEAFF
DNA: TGTGCCAGTAGTATGGACGATCTGTTGAACACTGAAGCTTTCTTT

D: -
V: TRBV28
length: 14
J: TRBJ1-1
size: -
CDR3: CASTLGQMNTEAFF
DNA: TGTGCCAGCACCCTTGGACAGATGAACACTGAAGCTTTCTTT

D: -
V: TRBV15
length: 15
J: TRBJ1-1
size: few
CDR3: CATSRVASLNTEAFF
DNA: TGTGCCACCAGCAGAGTCGCCAGTCTGAACACTGAAGCTTTCTTT

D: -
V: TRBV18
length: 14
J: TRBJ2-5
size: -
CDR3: CASDLQGVRETQYF
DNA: TGTGCCAGCGACTTACAGGGTGTAAGAGAGACCCAGTACTTC

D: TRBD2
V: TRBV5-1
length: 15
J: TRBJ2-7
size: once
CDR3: CASSLSVAGEGEQYF
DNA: TGCGCCAGCAGCTTGTCGGTAGCGGGGGAAGGTGAGCAGTACTTC

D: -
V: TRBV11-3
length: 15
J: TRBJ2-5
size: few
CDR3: CASSDRQSRQETQYF
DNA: TGTGCCAGCAGCGACCGACAGAGCCGCCAAGAGACCCAGTACTTC

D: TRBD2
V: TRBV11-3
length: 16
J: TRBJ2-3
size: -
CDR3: CASRDIAGGPSDTQYF
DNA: TGTGCCAGCAGGGACATAGCGGGGGGGCCTTCAGATACGCAGTATTTT

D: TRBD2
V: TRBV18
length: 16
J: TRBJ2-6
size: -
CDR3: CASSPPGGTGANVLTF
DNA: TGTGCCAGCTCACCACCGGGGGGGACTGGGGCCAACGTCCTGACTTTC

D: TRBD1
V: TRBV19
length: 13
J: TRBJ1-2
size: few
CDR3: CASRTQGRLGYTF
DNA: TGTGCCAGTAGGACACAGGGGAGGTTGGGCTACACCTTC

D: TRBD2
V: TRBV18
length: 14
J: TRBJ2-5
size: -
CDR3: CASSPLAGGETQYF
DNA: TGTGCCAGCTCACCACTAGCGGGGGGAGAGACCCAGTACTTC

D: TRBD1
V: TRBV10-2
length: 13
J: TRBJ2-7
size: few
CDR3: CASSGTGSREQYF
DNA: TGCGCCAGCAGTGGGACAGGGAGTCGCGAGCAGTACTTC

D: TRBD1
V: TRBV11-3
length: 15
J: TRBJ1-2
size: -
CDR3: CASSFSGTGGYGYTF
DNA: TGTGCCAGCAGCTTTTCCGGGACAGGGGGCTATGGCTACACCTTC

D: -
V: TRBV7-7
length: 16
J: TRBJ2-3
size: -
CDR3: CASSPAGQGWEDTQYF
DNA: TGTGCCAGCAGCCCAGCAGGCCAGGGATGGGAAGATACGCAGTATTTT

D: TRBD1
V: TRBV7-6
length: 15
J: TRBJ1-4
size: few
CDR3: CASSLGGPGGEKLFF
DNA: TGTGCCAGCAGCTTAGGGGGGCCAGGGGGTGAAAAACTGTTTTTT

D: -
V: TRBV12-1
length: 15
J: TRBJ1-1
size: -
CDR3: CASSFRTGGKTEAFF
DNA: TGTGCCAGCAGCTTCCGGACAGGGGGTAAAACTGAAGCTTTCTTT

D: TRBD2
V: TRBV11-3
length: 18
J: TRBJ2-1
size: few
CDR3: CASRGRGLGRRIENEQFF
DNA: TGTGCCAGCAGGGGGAGGGGACTAGGACGGCGGATTGAGAATGAGCAGTTCTTC

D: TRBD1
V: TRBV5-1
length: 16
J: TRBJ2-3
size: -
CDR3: CASSLDGTGGTDTQYF
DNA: TGCGCCAGCAGCTTGGATGGGACAGGGGGCACAGATACGCAGTATTTT

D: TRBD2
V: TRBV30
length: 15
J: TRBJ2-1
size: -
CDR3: CAWSRKGLADSKQFF
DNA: TGTGCCTGGAGTAGAAAGGGACTAGCGGACAGTAAGCAGTTCTTC

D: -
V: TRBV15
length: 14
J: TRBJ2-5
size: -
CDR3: CATSRGVPRETQYF
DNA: TGTGCCACCAGCAGAGGGGTCCCTAGGGAGACCCAGTACTTC

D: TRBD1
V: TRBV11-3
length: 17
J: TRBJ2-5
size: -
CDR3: CASSLFNGQGAVETQYF
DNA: TGTGCCAGCAGCTTGTTTAATGGACAGGGGGCTGTCGAGACCCAGTACTTC

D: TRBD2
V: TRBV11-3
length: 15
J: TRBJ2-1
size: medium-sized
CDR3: CASSFSGRVYNEQFF
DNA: TGTGCCAGCAGCTTTAGCGGGAGAGTCTACAATGAGCAGTTCTTC

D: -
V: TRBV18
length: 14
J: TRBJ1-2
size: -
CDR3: CASSRNRVGDGYTF
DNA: TGTGCCAGCTCACGAAACAGGGTGGGCGATGGCTACACCTTC

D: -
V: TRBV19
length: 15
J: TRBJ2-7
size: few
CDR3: CASSPNEVGSYEQYF
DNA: TGTGCCAGTAGTCCTAACGAGGTGGGCTCCTACGAGCAGTACTTC

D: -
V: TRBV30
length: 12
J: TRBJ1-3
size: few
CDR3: CAWSLTGAVRYF
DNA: TGTGCCTGGAGTCTGACAGGAGCCGTAAGATATTTT

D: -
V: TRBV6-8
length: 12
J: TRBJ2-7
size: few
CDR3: CASTDAPGEQYF
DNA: TGTGCCAGTACCGACGCGCCGGGCGAGCAGTACTTC

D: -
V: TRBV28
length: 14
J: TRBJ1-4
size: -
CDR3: CASNGLNPNEKLFF
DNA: TGTGCCAGCAATGGTCTCAACCCTAATGAAAAACTGTTTTTT